This entry lists 31 T cell receptor beta chains sequenced from one sample in a study of cytomegalovirus exposure and HLA in healthy donors. Researchers ran the PCR with 60 Vbeta and 13 Jbeta primers. The protocol was immunoSEQ multiplex PCR, while the TCRdb copy is restricted to in-frame clones and leaves out a portion. This sample yields roughly 160,000 clones, of which about four fifths are seen a single time; around 4.5% belongs to the top ten. The sequenced sample consisted of PBMCs. The receptors were gathered from a man aged 30 to 45 in good health and CMV-seronegative.

V is TRBV10-1 and J is TRBJ2-1; 13 nucleotides match TRBD2. Trimming at V came to 3 bases and at J to 11 bases, leaving 16 bases not matched to a gene. Germline-derived CDR1 and CDR2 are WNHNN and SYGVQD (reference sequence). The CDR3 has 18 amino acids. In DNA form, the CDR3 reads TGCGCCAGCAGTGAATTTCGGGGCCGACTAGCGGGGGGCATTCAGCAGTTCTTC. This gives the protein CASSEFRGRLAGGIQQFF.

The rearrangement links TRBV5-6 to TRBJ1-1, with no clear D. The ends were cut back, 1 base at V and 4 bases at J, with 11 bases in the middle. Germline CDR1 and CDR2: SGHDT and YYEEEE. This CDR3 contains 14 residues. CDR3 in amino acids: CASSLTGSGTEAFF. CDR3 DNA sequence: TGTGCCAGCAGCTTGACGGGTAGTGGCACTGAAGCTTTCTTT.

The chain joins TRBV7-2 to TRBJ2-7, with 7 bases lining up with TRBD1. CDR1 is SGHTA, CDR2 FQGNSA, per germline. The V segment lost 7 bases and the J segment 3 bases; nucleotides outside the gene matches: 12. This CDR3 has 15 amino acids. CDR3 sequence: CASTPGTALYYEQYF. The DNA for the CDR3 is TGTGCCAGCACCCCCGGGACAGCCCTCTACTACGAGCAGTACTTC. The full variable domain, with the rest looked up from reference TRBV7-2 and TRBJ2-7, is GAGVSQSPSNKVTEKGKDVELRCDPISGHTALYWYRQSLGQGLEFLIYFQGNSAPDKSGLPSDRFSAERTGGSVSTLTIQRTQQEDSAVYLCASTPGTALYYEQYFGPGTRLTVT.

V is TRBV6-1 and J is TRBJ1-2; 9 nucleotides line up with TRBD1. CDR1 MNHNS and CDR2 SASEGT come from the germline V gene. V lost 0 bases to trimming and J lost 6 bases; unmatched junction nucleotides: 14. This CDR3 region has 18 residues. CDR3 sequence (DNA): TGTGCCAGCAGTGAAGCACGGGACAGGGAAAGATCTCGGAATGGCTACACCTTC. Residues: CASSEARDRERSRNGYTF.

This chain uses TRBV20-1 with TRBJ2-3; TRBD2 might be the D (5 bases). Germline lookup yields CDR1 DFQATT and CDR2 SNEGSKA (reference sequence). This CDR3 is 11 amino acids long. Trimming took 6 bases from V and 6 from J, leaving 10 bases between them. The CDR3 spells CSAELDDTQYF. CDR3 in DNA: TGCAGTGCCGAACTAGACGATACGCAGTATTTT.

The genes are TRBV28 and TRBJ2-3, with D maybe TRBD2 (5 bases). CDR1 MDHEN and CDR2 SYDVKM come from the germline V gene. Trimming cost V 3 bases and J 2 bases, with 9 bases left between them. CDR3 length: 14 amino acids. The CDR3 here is CASSLTLATDTQYF. CDR3 sequence (DNA): TGTGCCAGCAGTTTGACCCTAGCCACAGATACGCAGTATTTT.

This chain joins TRBV19 and TRBJ1-1; no firm D call. The CDR3 runs 11 residues. V was clipped by 6 bases and J by 3 bases, with 5 bases between them. Germline CDR1 and CDR2: LNHDA and SQIVND (reference sequence). In DNA form, the CDR3 reads TGTGCCAGTAGGGAGGACACTGAAGCTTTCTTT. This translates into CASREDTEAFF.

A few counts support this clone. The CDR3 is CASRSGTGTEAFF. The DNA for the CDR3 is TGCGCCAGCAGGAGTGGGACAGGCACTGAAGCTTTCTTT. The chain carries TRBV5-1 and TRBJ1-1; 8 bases match TRBD1. Germline V lookup: CDR1 SGHRS, CDR2 YFSETQ. The junction had 4 bases not matched to a gene; V was cut back by 5 bases and J by 4 bases. CDR3 length equals 13 residues.

The chain links TRBV2 to TRBJ2-2; tentative D call: TRBD2 (5 bases). This CDR3 is 16 amino acids long. The V gene's germline CDR1 is SNHLY and CDR2 FYNNEI. V gave up 4 bases and J gave up 4 bases, with 16 bases separating them. Here the CDR3 DNA reads TGTGCCAGCAGTGTTGAGGGTAGCTGGTCCACCGGGGAGCTGTTTTTT. This codes for CASSVEGSWSTGELFF.

The V call is TRBV2, the J call TRBJ2-1; 7 nucleotides line up with TRBD2. V lost 4 bases to trimming and J lost 10 bases; unmatched junction nucleotides: 10. Germline CDR1 reads SNHLY; CDR2 reads FYNNEI. This CDR3 contains 14 residues. This CDR3 reads CASSGGSYSPEQFF. The CDR3 DNA follows: TGTGCCAGCAGTGGCGGGAGTTATTCTCCGGAGCAGTTCTTC.

This clone appeared a few times. The chain recombines TRBV6-5 with TRBJ2-7, with no clear D. V gave up 5 bases and J gave up 4 bases, with 6 bases separating them. CDR1 and CDR2 from the germline V gene are MNHEY and SVGAGI. The CDR3 contains 11 residues. CDR3 nucleotides: TGTGCCAGCAGTGCCGGTTACGAGCAGTACTTC. Its protein product is CASSAGYEQYF.

This clone was seen once. The V and J genes are TRBV18 and TRBJ2-1; the D gene is possibly TRBD2 (6 bases). The CDR3 loop spans 15 amino acids. V lost 6 bases, J lost 4 bases, and 16 bases lay in between. Germline V CDR1 and CDR2: KGHSH, LQKENI. The CDR3 loop reads CASSAPTGVYNEQFF. In DNA form, the CDR3 reads TGTGCCAGCTCCGCCCCCACGGGGGTTTACAATGAGCAGTTCTTC.

The CDR3 spells CASSQGQGGSNEQFF. In DNA, the CDR3 is TGCGCCAGCAGCCAGGGACAGGGAGGCTCCAATGAGCAGTTCTTC. The chain couples TRBV5-1 to TRBJ2-1, with TRBD1 matching 9 bases. CDR3 length equals 15 residues. Germline CDR1 is SGHRS and CDR2 is YFSETQ. The ends lost 4 bases at V and 6 bases at J; junction bases unmatched: 8.

The V call is TRBV7-8, the J call TRBJ1-5; 8 bases map to TRBD1. The CDR3 totals 15 residues. With 0 bases clipped from V and 4 bases from J, the junction kept 2 bases outside the gene matches. The germline CDR1 and CDR2 sequences are SGHVS and FQNEAQ. In DNA, the CDR3 is TGTGCCAGCAGCTTAGCGAGGACAGGGAATCAGCCCCAGCATTTT. It yields the protein CASSLARTGNQPQHF.

The chain has TRBV11-2 and TRBJ2-1, with 9 bases fitting TRBD2. CDR1 and CDR2 (germline): SGHAT, FQNNGV. Losses at the gene ends were 2 bases for V and 5 bases for J; bases not matched to a gene: 7. This CDR3 comprises 16 residues. The CDR3 protein is CASSLSGAGGHNEQFF. The CDR3 DNA reads as TGTGCCAGCAGCTTATCCGGGGCGGGGGGGCACAATGAGCAGTTCTTC.

This clone was seen a handful of times. The chain carries TRBV7-3 and TRBJ1-1; TRBD1 is a possible D gene (5 bases). V was cut by 2 bases and J by 5 bases, with 12 bases left in between. The CDR3 is made up of 14 amino acids. Per the germline V gene, CDR1 is SGHTA and CDR2 is FQGTGA. The CDR3 DNA reads TGTGCCAGCAGCTTAGGCGGGGGGTGGACTGAAGCTTTCTTT. It encodes CASSLGGGWTEAFF.

This clone has just a few counts. V gene TRBV7-2 combines with J gene TRBJ2-3; unclear D gene. Trimming removed 4 bases at V and 4 bases at J, with 9 bases between. The CDR3 has 13 residues. Germline V gives CDR1 SGHTA, CDR2 FQGNSA. For the CDR3, the DNA is TGTGCCAGCAGCTCGTACAGCTCAGATACGCAGTATTTT. This gives the protein CASSSYSSDTQYF.

This clone was detected only once. The J gene is TRBJ2-5, the V gene TRBV2; no reliable D call. The V end was cut by 5 bases, the J end by 13 bases, with 11 bases between. In germline, CDR1 is SNHLY, CDR2 FYNNEI. This CDR3 has 10 residues. The CDR3 DNA sequence: TGTGCCAGCAGTATAAACACCGCGTACTTC. Protein sequence: CASSINTAYF.

The rearrangement joins TRBV18 to TRBJ2-3; D perhaps matches TRBD1 (5 bases). The V gene lost 6 bases and the J gene lost 3 bases, with 19 bases spanning the gap. Germline V lookup: CDR1 KGHSH, CDR2 LQKENI. The CDR3 runs 16 residues. CDR3 region: CASSSRPLQGTDTQYF. CDR3 in DNA: TGTGCCAGCTCTTCCCGCCCCCTCCAGGGAACAGATACGCAGTATTTT.

The genes are TRBV19 and TRBJ2-3, with 12 bases fitting TRBD2. V lost 3 bases to trimming and J lost 3 bases; unmatched junction nucleotides: 1. This CDR3 is 15 amino acids long. Per the germline V gene, CDR1 is LNHDA and CDR2 is SQIVND (reference sequence). The CDR3 spells CASSMLAGGTDTQYF. The DNA of the CDR3 is TGTGCCAGTAGTATGCTAGCGGGAGGGACAGATACGCAGTATTTT. The entire variable domain, with the rest obtained from reference TRBV19 and TRBJ2-3, is as follows: DGGITQSPKYLFRKEGQNVTLSCEQNLNHDAMYWYRQDPGQGLRLIYYSQIVNDFQKGDIAEGYSVSREKKESFPLTVTSAQKNPTAFYLCASSMLAGGTDTQYFGPGTRLTVL.

CDR3 protein: CASSKGGVSYEQYF. The CDR3 DNA is TGTGCCAGTAGTAAAGGGGGGGTGTCCTACGAGCAGTACTTC. This sequence joins TRBV19 and TRBJ2-7, with D tentatively TRBD2 (7 bases). This CDR3 has 14 residues. Deletions cut 4 bases from V and 1 base from J, with 11 bases between. Germline V gene data show CDR1 as LNHDA and CDR2 as SQIVND (reference sequence).

This chain joins TRBV6-5 and TRBJ1-6, with D possibly matching TRBD1 (6 bases). Trimming left V 4 bases short and J 5 bases short, with 12 bases between. This CDR3 is built from 15 residues. Per germline, CDR1 MNHEY and CDR2 SVGAGI. The DNA for the CDR3 is TGTGCCAGCAGTTTAGGGACAAGGAATAATTCACCCCTCCACTTT. Protein: CASSLGTRNNSPLHF.

The genes are TRBV7-2 and TRBJ1-4; tentatively, D is TRBD1 (5 bases). Trimming stripped 3 bases from V and 5 bases from J, with 10 bases between. There are 14 residues in the CDR3. The germline CDR1 and CDR2 sequences are SGHTA and FQGNSA. The CDR3 loop is CASSLGPGNEKLFF. In nucleotides, the CDR3 is TGTGCCAGCAGCTTGGGCCCAGGGAATGAAAAACTGTTTTTT.

The chain joins TRBV25-1 to TRBJ2-5; 7 positions match TRBD2. The J call may be in error: the DNA end matches TRBJ2-7 better. The CDR3 extends over 13 amino acids. CDR1 and CDR2 from the germline V gene are MGHDK and SYGVNS. Here the CDR3 DNA reads TGTGCCAGCAGGCGGGGGAGCTCCTACGAGCAGTACTTC. This sequence encodes CASRRGSSYEQYF.

With regard to this clone: Other nucleotide sequences in the sample specify the same CDR3. The chain uses TRBV28 and TRBJ1-2, with a possible D match to TRBD1 (5 bases). The CDR3 totals 13 residues. Trimming removed 3 bases from V and 4 bases from J, with 9 bases in between. The germline CDR1 and CDR2 sequences are MDHEN and SYDVKM. The CDR3 DNA follows: TGTGCCAGCAGTTTGACAGAGATCTATGGCTACACCTTC. This encodes CASSLTEIYGYTF.

This sequence joins TRBV6-1 and TRBJ1-1; 7 bases line up with TRBD1. The CDR3 has 14 amino acids. J gave up 4 bases and V 7 bases, and 9 bases lay outside the gene matches. Germline CDR1 MNHNS, CDR2 SASEGT. DNA for the CDR3: TGTGCCAGCACCCGGAGACAGGGTACCACTGAAGCTTTCTTT. It codes for CASTRRQGTTEAFF.

As to this clone: At one end the junction does not follow the germline gene, possibly because of a read error. The CDR3 spells CASTQGGIQEPQYF. CDR3 sequence (DNA): TGCGCCAGCACTCAGGGGGGAATTCAAGAGCCCCAGTACTTC. The chain couples TRBV5-1 to TRBJ2-5; weak D call: TRBD1 (7 bases). This CDR3 comprises 14 residues. Germline V gene sequence: CDR1 SGHRS, CDR2 YFSETQ.

CDR3 sequence reads: CASSNVAGVRTDTQYF. The CDR3 nucleotides are TGTGCCAGTAGTAATGTAGCGGGGGTGAGGACAGATACGCAGTATTTT. V and J are TRBV19 and TRBJ2-3, with 9 bases matching TRBD2. V dropped 4 bases and J dropped 3; count of bases not matched to a gene: 8. In germline, CDR1 is LNHDA, CDR2 SQIVND (reference sequence). The CDR3 covers 16 residues.

This clone was detected only a few times. This chain connects TRBV19 to TRBJ1-5, with 9 bases fitting TRBD1. J lost 3 bases, V lost 7 bases, and 7 bases had no gene match. The CDR3 runs 15 residues. Germline-derived CDR1 and CDR2 are LNHDA and SQIVND (reference sequence). The CDR3 region has the DNA TGTGCCAGTACCCTGGGACAGGGTCACAATCAGCCCCAGCATTTT. Residues: CASTLGQGHNQPQHF.

The J gene is TRBJ2-5, the V gene TRBV7-3; weak D call: TRBD1 (5 bases). This CDR3 has 14 amino acids. CDR1 is SGHTA, CDR2 FQGTGA, per germline. The V and J ends lost 6 bases and 2 bases respectively, with 13 bases between them. The CDR3 sequence: CASSSGDSQETQYF. The CDR3 DNA reads as TGTGCCAGCAGTTCCGGCGACAGTCAAGAGACCCAGTACTTC. Looking up the rest from reference TRBV7-3 and TRBJ2-5 gives the full variable domain: GAGVSQTPSNKVTEKGKYVELRCDPISGHTALYWYRQSLGQGPEFLIYFQGTGAADDSGLPNDRFFAVRPEGSVSTLKIQRTERGDSAVYLCASSSGDSQETQYFGPGTRLLVL.

The chain recombines TRBV7-3 with TRBJ2-1, with unresolved D. Germline values: CDR1 SGHTA, CDR2 FQGTGA. The ends were cut back, 3 bases at V and 0 bases at J, with 12 bases in the middle. The CDR3 is 16 residues long. The CDR3 reads CASSFSPGSSYNEQFF. CDR3 in DNA: TGTGCCAGCAGCTTCTCCCCGGGTAGCTCCTACAATGAGCAGTTCTTC.